This is a list of T cell receptor beta chains from one sample in a study of cytotoxic CD8 clonotypes in ibrutinib-treated CLL. TCRdb's copy holds only in-frame clones and misses some; the assay was immunoSEQ multiplex PCR. The sample gives about 130,000 clones, 70% to 90% of which show up once; roughly 1.9% is in the top ten. Sequences were derived from PBMCs, sampled after 24 months of ibrutinib treatment. These receptors all stem from a human donor with chronic lymphocytic leukemia. CDR3s include the opening cysteine and the closing phenylalanine or tryptophan. The D gene is left open where the match is weak. Clone sizes are given selectively: once, few, many, or a class where the clone is expanded.

clone_size: -
j_call: TRBJ1-4
v_call: TRBV6-1
d_call: -
cdr3_nt: TGTGCCAGCAGTGTACGCCGTCCAACTAATGAAAAACTGTTTTTT
cdr3_aa: CASSVRRPTNEKLFF

clone_size: -
j_call: TRBJ2-7
v_call: TRBV27
d_call: TRBD2
cdr3_nt: TGTGCCAGCAGTTTACTAAGCGGGAGGGCCGCCAACGAGCAGTACTTC
cdr3_aa: CASSLLSGRAANEQYF

clone_size: -
j_call: TRBJ1-1
v_call: TRBV19
d_call: -
cdr3_nt: TGTGCCAGTAGCCGCTCCCGTAACGCGAACACTGAAGCTTTCTTT
cdr3_aa: CASSRSRNANTEAFF

clone_size: -
j_call: TRBJ1-2
v_call: TRBV10-3
d_call: -
cdr3_nt: TGTGCCATCAGTGATGACGGGGAAAATGGCTACACCTTC
cdr3_aa: CAISDDGENGYTF

clone_size: -
j_call: TRBJ2-1
v_call: TRBV27
d_call: TRBD2
cdr3_nt: TGTGCCAGCAGTTCCATCCCCTTTTTAGCGGGGGGAACCAATGAGCAGTTCTTC
cdr3_aa: CASSSIPFLAGGTNEQFF

clone_size: -
j_call: TRBJ2-4
v_call: TRBV4-3
d_call: TRBD1
cdr3_nt: TGCGCCAGCAGCCAGTGGGGGTTCAGGGACAGGGCCCCCGGGGGAAACATTCAGTACTTC
cdr3_aa: CASSQWGFRDRAPGGNIQYF

clone_size: -
j_call: TRBJ1-1
v_call: TRBV11-1
d_call: -
cdr3_nt: TGTGCCAGCAGCTTCAATATGAACACTGAAGCTTTCTTT
cdr3_aa: CASSFNMNTEAFF

clone_size: -
j_call: TRBJ2-1
v_call: TRBV7-7
d_call: -
cdr3_nt: TGTGCCAGCAGTCCCACCTCAGGGTCAAATGAGCAGTTCTTC
cdr3_aa: CASSPTSGSNEQFF

clone_size: -
j_call: TRBJ1-2
v_call: TRBV4-3
d_call: TRBD1
cdr3_nt: TGCGCCAGCAGCCATGGGACAGGGTATCCTGGCTACACCTTC
cdr3_aa: CASSHGTGYPGYTF

clone_size: few
j_call: TRBJ1-2
v_call: TRBV7-3
d_call: TRBD1
cdr3_nt: TGTGCCAGCAGCTCCGGGACAGGGGATGGCTACACCTTC
cdr3_aa: CASSSGTGDGYTF

clone_size: -
j_call: TRBJ2-5
v_call: TRBV29-1
d_call: -
cdr3_nt: TGCAGCGCAGGTTTCGCGAAGGGTGAGACCCAGTACTTC
cdr3_aa: CSAGFAKGETQYF

clone_size: -
j_call: TRBJ1-5
v_call: TRBV28
d_call: -
cdr3_nt: TGTGCCAGCAGTTTAACAGATAGCAATCAGCCCCAGCATTTT
cdr3_aa: CASSLTDSNQPQHF

clone_size: -
j_call: TRBJ1-1
v_call: TRBV29-1
d_call: -
cdr3_nt: TGCAGCGTCGCGACTGGTGTAAACACTGAAGCTTTCTTT
cdr3_aa: CSVATGVNTEAFF

clone_size: -
j_call: TRBJ2-1
v_call: TRBV6-5
d_call: -
cdr3_nt: TGTGCCAGCAGTGATGGGACATCTGAGCAGTTCTTC
cdr3_aa: CASSDGTSEQFF

clone_size: -
j_call: TRBJ2-3
v_call: TRBV30
d_call: -
cdr3_nt: TGTGCCTGGACGAGACCCCCTTTTAGGTCAGGAGATACGCAGTATTTT
cdr3_aa: CAWTRPPFRSGDTQYF

clone_size: -
j_call: TRBJ1-2
v_call: TRBV28
d_call: -
cdr3_nt: TGTGCCAGCAGTTCTCTTACAGGGATCTACACCTTC
cdr3_aa: CASSSLTGIYTF

clone_size: -
j_call: TRBJ2-2
v_call: TRBV7-9
d_call: TRBD1
cdr3_nt: TGTGCCAGCAGCTTAGCGGCAGGGGGCACCGGGGAGCTGTTTTTT
cdr3_aa: CASSLAAGGTGELFF

clone_size: -
j_call: TRBJ2-4
v_call: TRBV7-2
d_call: TRBD2
cdr3_nt: TGTGCCAGCAGCTTAGCACCACCCGGGACTACTCAACTTACCAAAAACATTCAGTACTTC
cdr3_aa: CASSLAPPGTTQLTKNIQYF

clone_size: -
j_call: TRBJ2-7
v_call: TRBV5-1
d_call: -
cdr3_nt: TGCGCCAGCAGCCCTAGAGGACTAACCTACGAGCAGTACTTC
cdr3_aa: CASSPRGLTYEQYF

clone_size: -
j_call: TRBJ1-5
v_call: TRBV28
d_call: TRBD1
cdr3_nt: TGTGCCAGCAGTTTGGCAGGGGGCTTCAATCAGCCCCAGCATTTT
cdr3_aa: CASSLAGGFNQPQHF

clone_size: -
j_call: TRBJ2-2
v_call: TRBV5-4
d_call: TRBD2
cdr3_nt: TGTGCCAGCAGCTTTAGCGGGGTGGGGACCGGGGAGCTGTTTTTT
cdr3_aa: CASSFSGVGTGELFF

clone_size: -
j_call: TRBJ1-2
v_call: TRBV2
d_call: TRBD1
cdr3_nt: TGTGCCAACGGGACAGGCGCCTTATTTTGCACCTTC
cdr3_aa: CANGTGALFCTF

clone_size: once
j_call: TRBJ2-3
v_call: TRBV5-4
d_call: -
cdr3_nt: TGTGCCAGCAGCACAACCCTTGGGAGCGGAGGCACAGATACGCAGTATTTT
cdr3_aa: CASSTTLGSGGTDTQYF

clone_size: -
j_call: TRBJ1-1
v_call: TRBV5-5
d_call: -
cdr3_nt: TGTGCCAGCAGCTTAGAGGGGAACACTGAAGCTTTCTTT
cdr3_aa: CASSLEGNTEAFF

clone_size: -
j_call: TRBJ2-7
v_call: TRBV28
d_call: -
cdr3_nt: TGTGCCAGCAGTGGAGGCGGGTCTCTTTACGAGCAGTACTTC
cdr3_aa: CASSGGGSLYEQYF

clone_size: few
j_call: TRBJ2-4
v_call: TRBV7-2
d_call: -
cdr3_nt: TGTGCCAGCAGCTCGTCAACAGGGTTCAATACCAAAAACATTCAGTACTTC
cdr3_aa: CASSSSTGFNTKNIQYF

clone_size: -
j_call: TRBJ2-1
v_call: TRBV19
d_call: -
cdr3_nt: TGTGCCAGTAGTATTGTACATACGCGTGGGTCCTACAATGAGCAGTTCTTC
cdr3_aa: CASSIVHTRGSYNEQFF

clone_size: few
j_call: TRBJ1-3
v_call: TRBV2
d_call: -
cdr3_nt: TGTGCCAGCAGTGTCGGGCGGTTAAGGGGGAACACCATATATTTT
cdr3_aa: CASSVGRLRGNTIYF

clone_size: -
j_call: TRBJ1-1
v_call: TRBV28
d_call: -
cdr3_nt: TGTGCCAGCAGTTTAACCGGTAACACTGAAGCTTTCTTT
cdr3_aa: CASSLTGNTEAFF

clone_size: once
j_call: TRBJ2-7
v_call: TRBV11-2
d_call: -
cdr3_nt: TGTGCCAGCAGCTCACGGAAATCCTACGAGCAGTACTTC
cdr3_aa: CASSSRKSYEQYF

clone_size: -
j_call: TRBJ1-1
v_call: TRBV1
d_call: -
cdr3_nt: TGCACCAGCAGGTGGGGGGGGCGATCTGACCGAACGTCTGAAGCTTTCTTT
cdr3_aa: CTSRWGGRSDRTSEAFF

clone_size: -
j_call: TRBJ1-2
v_call: TRBV2
d_call: -
cdr3_nt: TGTGCCAGCAGTCAATGGGCAGGGTATGGCTACACCTTC
cdr3_aa: CASSQWAGYGYTF

clone_size: -
j_call: TRBJ2-3
v_call: TRBV4-2
d_call: TRBD2
cdr3_nt: TGTGCCAGCAGCCAAGTCTCGGGGGGTACATCAGATACGCAGTATTTT
cdr3_aa: CASSQVSGGTSDTQYF

clone_size: -
j_call: TRBJ2-2
v_call: TRBV6-5
d_call: -
cdr3_nt: TGTGCCAGCAGTTCTCGTGGGGGGGCTGGCACCGGGGAGCTGTTTTTT
cdr3_aa: CASSSRGGAGTGELFF

clone_size: -
j_call: TRBJ1-4
v_call: TRBV19
d_call: -
cdr3_nt: TGTGCCAGTAGCCCGAGAAGGCAAACCCAGACTAATGAAAAACTGTTTTTT
cdr3_aa: CASSPRRQTQTNEKLFF

clone_size: -
j_call: TRBJ2-3
v_call: TRBV18
d_call: -
cdr3_nt: TGTGCCAGCTCATCAGAACTGAGCACAGATACGCAGTATTTT
cdr3_aa: CASSSELSTDTQYF

clone_size: -
j_call: TRBJ1-1
v_call: TRBV7-9
d_call: -
cdr3_nt: TGTGCCAGCAGTCCTGCAAGAGTCGGGGTGGGAGCTTTCTTT
cdr3_aa: CASSPARVGVGAFF

clone_size: -
j_call: TRBJ2-7
v_call: TRBV7-2
d_call: TRBD2
cdr3_nt: TGTGCCAGCAGCGTCCTGTTGGCAAGCGGGAGTGGCTCCTACGAGCAGTACTTC
cdr3_aa: CASSVLLASGSGSYEQYF

clone_size: -
j_call: TRBJ1-1
v_call: TRBV29-1
d_call: -
cdr3_nt: TGCAGCGTAGAAAGCCTTCTTAACACTGAAGCTTTCTTT
cdr3_aa: CSVESLLNTEAFF

clone_size: -
j_call: TRBJ2-1
v_call: TRBV4-3
d_call: -
cdr3_nt: TGCGCCAGCAGCCAAGAGGGTGGCGGCGGGGAGCAGTTCTTC
cdr3_aa: CASSQEGGGGEQFF

clone_size: -
j_call: TRBJ2-7
v_call: TRBV5-1
d_call: -
cdr3_nt: TGCGCCAGCAGCCCGTCTGCTGGTCTAGAAAGCTACGAGCAGTACTTC
cdr3_aa: CASSPSAGLESYEQYF